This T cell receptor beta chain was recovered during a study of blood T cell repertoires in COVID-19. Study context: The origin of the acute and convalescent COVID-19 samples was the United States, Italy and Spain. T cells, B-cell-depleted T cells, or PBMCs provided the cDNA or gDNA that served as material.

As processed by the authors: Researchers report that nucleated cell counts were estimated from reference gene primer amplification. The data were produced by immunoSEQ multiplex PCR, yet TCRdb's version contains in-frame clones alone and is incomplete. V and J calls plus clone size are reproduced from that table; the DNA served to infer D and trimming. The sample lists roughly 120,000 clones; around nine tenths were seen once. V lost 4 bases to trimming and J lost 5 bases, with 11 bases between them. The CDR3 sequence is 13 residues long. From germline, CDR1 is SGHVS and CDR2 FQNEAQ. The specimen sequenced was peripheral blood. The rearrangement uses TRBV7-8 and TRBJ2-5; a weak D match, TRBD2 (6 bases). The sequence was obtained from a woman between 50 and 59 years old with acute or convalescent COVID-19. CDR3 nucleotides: TGTGCCAGCAGCTGGGCGGGACCGGAGACCCAGTACTTC. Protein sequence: CASSWAGPETQYF.